This passage covers 29 T cell receptor beta chains from one sample sequenced in a study of CD8+ T cells in alopecia areata. In each case, RNA was isolated and then reverse transcribed into cDNA as the sequencing template. Produced via immunoSEQ multiplex PCR; TCRdb's table is partial and in-frame only. This table has under 200,000 clones, around 59% appearing once. Treatment in this sample: oral pan-JAK inhibitor, 5-10 mg twice daily. This specimen was CD4+ T cells sorted from blood, taken at week 24, from a patient treated with tofacitinib. The receptor source for this set is a human donor with alopecia areata.

The V gene is TRBV29-1, the J gene TRBJ2-5; the D gene could be TRBD1 or TRBD2 (6 bases each). The V gene's germline CDR1 is SQVTM and CDR2 ANQGSEA. Trimming took 4 bases from V and 1 from J, leaving 13 bases between them. The CDR3 is 14 amino acids. The CDR3 nucleotides are TGCAGCGTTGTCCTGGGGGGCATCCAAGAGACCCAGTACTTC. It codes for CSVVLGGIQETQYF.

This chain joins TRBV30 and TRBJ1-6; the match to TRBD1 covers 9 bases. Trimming removed 5 bases from V and 7 bases from J; junction bases left unmatched: 3. The CDR3 extends over 13 amino acids. Germline assignment: CDR1 GTSNPN and CDR2 SVGIG (reference sequence). CDR3 residues: CAWATGGNSPLHF. In nucleotides, the CDR3 is TGTGCCTGGGCGACAGGGGGAAATTCACCCCTCCACTTT.

The chain uses TRBV29-1 and TRBJ2-7; D not certain. The V gene's germline CDR1 is SQVTM and CDR2 ANQGSEA. The V end lost 4 bases, the J end lost 3 bases, and 13 bases lay between the germline ends. The length of the CDR3 is 13 residues. For the CDR3, the DNA is TGCAGCGTTGCGGCTGACTTACTCTACGAGCAGTACTTC. It is translated as CSVAADLLYEQYF.

This clone turned up a few times. The chain employs TRBV19 and TRBJ2-1, with D hard to call. CDR3 length: 14 residues. The ends were cut back, 4 bases at V and 3 bases at J, with 10 bases in the middle. Germline CDR1 reads LNHDA; CDR2 reads SQIVND (reference sequence). Written as DNA, the CDR3 is TGTGCCAGTAGTAAAAGGACGGACTACAATGAGCAGTTCTTC. The encoded protein is CASSKRTDYNEQFF.

This clone appeared a few times. The J gene is TRBJ1-4, the V gene TRBV5-6, with D uncertain. CDR1 is SGHDT and CDR2 is YYEEEE in the germline V gene. V gave up 4 bases and J gave up 7 bases, with 17 bases separating them. The CDR3 contains 15 residues. The DNA for the CDR3 is TGTGCCAGCAGCCTTCGACGCCTGGGAGGTGAAAAACTGTTTTTT. Its translation: CASSLRRLGGEKLFF.

This clone was picked up a small number of times. V and J are TRBV11-3 and TRBJ2-5, with TRBD1 identical over 8 bases. V trimming: 2 bases; J trimming: 4 bases; junction bases outside the gene matches: 9. CDR1 SGHNT and CDR2 YENEEA come from the germline V gene. CDR3 length: 16 amino acids. CDR3 sequence: CASSLSLGTGGETQYF. The CDR3 DNA sequence: TGTGCCAGCAGCTTAAGCCTGGGGACAGGTGGAGAGACCCAGTACTTC.

This clone was counted only a few times. The V call is TRBV29-1, the J call TRBJ2-6; no clear D. Trimming cost V 4 bases and J 0 bases, with 10 bases left between them. The germline V gene has CDR1 SQVTM and CDR2 ANQGSEA. The CDR3 has 15 amino acids. CDR3: CSVVVETSGANVLTF. As DNA, the CDR3 is TGCAGCGTTGTTGTCGAAACCTCTGGGGCCAACGTCCTGACTTTC.

The rearrangement uses TRBV14 and TRBJ2-5, with 10 positions matching TRBD1. The CDR3 is 13 amino acids. The germline V gene encodes CDR1 SGHDN and CDR2 FVKESK. The V and J ends lost 4 bases and 6 bases, in that order; junction bases with no gene match: 2. CDR3 amino acids: CASSRTGGKTQYF. In nucleotides, the CDR3 is TGTGCCAGCAGCCGGACAGGGGGAAAGACCCAGTACTTC.

The genes are TRBV30 and TRBJ1-1; no firm D call. The V and J ends lost 8 bases and 0 bases respectively, with 16 bases between them. The CDR3 loop spans 14 amino acids. Germline CDR1 is GTSNPN and CDR2 is SVGIG (reference sequence). The CDR3, as DNA: TGTGCCGGATTGCCTCTCGGGGTGAACACTGAAGCTTTCTTT. The encoded protein is CAGLPLGVNTEAFF.

The chain links TRBV6-6 to TRBJ2-1; TRBD1 matches 9 bases. V gave up 5 bases and J gave up 7 bases; unmatched junction bases: 6. This CDR3 is built from 14 residues. Germline-derived CDR1 and CDR2 are MNHNY and SVGAGI (reference sequence). CDR3 in amino acids: CASSPNRGRNEQFF. The CDR3, as DNA: TGTGCCAGCAGTCCAAACAGGGGGCGAAATGAGCAGTTCTTC.

The V call is TRBV19, the J call TRBJ2-3; 8 nucleotides align to TRBD2. Germline values: CDR1 LNHDA, CDR2 SQIVND (reference sequence). The CDR3 runs to 15 residues. V dropped 5 bases and J dropped 0; count of bases not matched to a gene: 4. The CDR3 loop is CASSLLAGSTDTQYF. The DNA for the CDR3 is TGTGCCAGTAGTCTATTAGCGGGGAGCACAGATACGCAGTATTTT.

The J gene is TRBJ1-4, the V gene TRBV4-1; D call uncertain. Per the germline V gene, CDR1 is MGHRA and CDR2 is YSYEKL. The V end lost 1 base, the J end lost 8 bases, and 5 bases lay between the germline ends. CDR3 length equals 12 residues. The CDR3 sequence: CASSQVWEKLFF. The CDR3 coding sequence is TGCGCCAGCAGCCAAGTTTGGGAAAAACTGTTTTTT.

The table lists this clone with many counts. As DNA, the CDR3 is TGTGCCATCAGTGTCAGCGGGGGGGCTAATGAGCAGTTCTTC. It encodes CAISVSGGANEQFF. The chain has TRBV10-3 and TRBJ2-1, with 10 bases aligning to TRBD2. Germline lookup yields CDR1 ENHRY and CDR2 SYGVKD. Trimming cost V 4 bases and J 7 bases; bases outside gene matches: 4. This CDR3 contains 14 residues.

The gene calls are TRBV11-2 and TRBJ1-2; no reliable D call. V dropped 0 bases and J dropped 1 base, with 6 bases sitting between them. This CDR3 is built from 14 residues. From germline, CDR1 is SGHAT and CDR2 FQNNGV. The CDR3 protein is CASSLDRYNYGYTF. Written as DNA, the CDR3 is TGTGCCAGCAGCTTAGATCGATATAACTATGGCTACACCTTC.

The rearrangement links TRBV9 to TRBJ2-7; TRBD2 might be the D (5 bases). V lost 4 bases, J lost 6 bases, and 17 bases lay in between. The CDR3 totals 14 residues. CDR1 SGDLS and CDR2 YYNGEE come from the germline V gene. CDR3 sequence: CASSPRPGGFEQYF. The CDR3 DNA reads TGTGCCAGCAGCCCACGCCCAGGAGGTTTCGAGCAGTACTTC. Full variable domain (remainder filled in from reference TRBV9 and TRBJ2-7): DSGVTQTPKHLITATGQRVTLRCSPRSGDLSVYWYQQSLDQGLQFLIQYYNGEERAKGNILERFSAQQFPDLHSELNLSSLELGDSALYFCASSPRPGGFEQYFGPGTRLTVT.

The CDR3 region is CASSPAGGFRTFF. CDR3 nucleotides: TGCGCCAGCAGCCCCGCCGGAGGGTTTAGGACTTTCTTT. The chain carries TRBV4-1 and TRBJ1-1, with D hard to call. This CDR3 has 13 amino acids. V was cut by 4 bases and J by 12 bases, with 18 bases left in between. From germline, CDR1 is MGHRA and CDR2 YSYEKL.

The chain joins TRBV5-1 to TRBJ2-1; maybe TRBD2 (6 bases). CDR1 and CDR2 (germline): SGHRS, YFSETQ. Trimming left V 1 base short and J 2 bases short, with 13 bases between. This CDR3 contains 16 residues. The CDR3 DNA is TGCGCCAGCAGCTTGTTAGCGGAGGAGGCCTACAATGAGCAGTTCTTC. Translated, it gives CASSLLAEEAYNEQFF.

This clone has only one observation. The chain joins TRBV6-5 to TRBJ1-6, with a weak D call TRBD1 (5 bases). CDR3 length: 15 amino acids. V was shortened by 6 bases and J by 10 bases, with 19 bases between the two germline ends. Looked up from germline, CDR1 is MNHEY and CDR2 is SVGAGI. This CDR3 is CASSSPGGPRSPLHF. CDR3 nucleotide sequence: TGTGCCAGCAGCTCCCCCGGGGGTCCTAGATCACCCCTCCACTTT.

V usage is TRBV18 and J usage is TRBJ1-2, with TRBD1 matching 9 bases. This CDR3 has 15 amino acids. Germline V gene data show CDR1 as KGHSH and CDR2 as LQKENI. V lost 6 bases, J lost 3 bases, and 8 bases stayed unmatched. The CDR3 DNA is TGTGCCAGCTCTCCTTACCGGGACAGGGACTATGGCTACACCTTC. It specifies CASSPYRDRDYGYTF.

V is TRBV10-3 and J is TRBJ2-3; D uncertain. The V and J ends lost 6 bases and 4 bases respectively, with 5 bases between them. Per the germline V gene, CDR1 is ENHRY and CDR2 is SYGVKD. The CDR3 sequence is 11 residues long. CDR3 DNA sequence: TGTGCCATCAGGGCAGCAGATACGCAGTATTTT. Translating gives CAIRAADTQYF.

V gene TRBV6-1 combines with J gene TRBJ1-5; D perhaps matches TRBD1 (6 bases). Germline V gene data show CDR1 as MNHNS and CDR2 as SASEGT. Trimming took 8 bases from V and 1 from J, leaving 21 bases between them. This CDR3 has 17 amino acids. CDR3 DNA: TGTGCCAGCGGTGGGAATCGGGGGGCAGGGAGCAATCAGCCCCAGCATTTT. Residues: CASGGNRGAGSNQPQHF.

The chain couples TRBV29-1 to TRBJ2-6; 7 nucleotides agree with TRBD1. The CDR3 extends over 13 amino acids. The V gene's germline CDR1 is SQVTM and CDR2 ANQGSEA. V gave up 5 bases and J gave up 4 bases; unmatched junction bases: 2. CDR3 sequence: CSVTGAGANVLTF. The CDR3 DNA reads as TGCAGCGTTACAGGGGCCGGGGCCAACGTCCTGACTTTC.

This chain joins TRBV13 and TRBJ1-2; TRBD1 might be the D (5 bases). From germline, CDR1 is PRHDT and CDR2 FYEKMQ (reference sequence). The CDR3 has 14 residues. Trimming pared 1 base from V and 5 bases from J, leaving 11 bases between. CDR3 bases: TGTGCCAGCAGCTTAGATGGGGGATTTTATGGCTACACCTTC. Translation: CASSLDGGFYGYTF.

V gene TRBV9 combines with J gene TRBJ1-2, with TRBD1 matching 9 bases. CDR3 size: 13 residues. Germline loops: CDR1 SGDLS, CDR2 YYNGEE. The ends lost 4 bases at V and 6 bases at J; junction bases unmatched: 4. The CDR3 sequence: CASSPGTGNGYTF. CDR3 nucleotides: TGTGCCAGCAGCCCCGGGACAGGGAATGGCTACACCTTC.

This rearrangement joins TRBV27 to TRBJ1-6; maybe TRBD1 (6 bases). The germline gives CDR1 MNHEY, CDR2 SMNVEV (reference sequence). V gave up 3 bases and J gave up 8 bases, with 14 bases separating them. The CDR3 spans 15 residues. The CDR3 region is CASSFLVQGDSPLHF. CDR3 nucleotides: TGTGCCAGCAGTTTTCTTGTACAGGGTGATTCACCCCTCCACTTT.

The V gene is TRBV18, the J gene TRBJ1-1; D is unclear. The CDR3 loop spans 14 amino acids. Germline V gives CDR1 KGHSH, CDR2 LQKENI. V was trimmed by 3 bases and J by 5 bases, leaving 13 bases between them. In nucleotides, the CDR3 is TGTGCCAGCTCACCTCGGGAGGCGGGAACTGAAGCTTTCTTT. This codes for CASSPREAGTEAFF.

This rearrangement joins TRBV30 to TRBJ2-7; perhaps D is TRBD1 or TRBD2 (5 bases each). V shed 0 bases and J shed 3 bases, with 18 bases lying between them. CDR1 and CDR2 from the germline V gene are GTSNPN and SVGIG (reference sequence). The CDR3 is 16 amino acids. CDR3 sequence reads: CAWSVFRGIRGYEQYF. The CDR3 coding sequence is TGTGCCTGGAGTGTATTCCGAGGGATAAGGGGCTACGAGCAGTACTTC.

This clone was observed a few times. This chain links TRBV10-3 with TRBJ2-2; the D call may be TRBD1 or TRBD2 (5 bases each). V was trimmed by 8 bases and J by 6 bases, leaving 19 bases between them. The CDR3 covers 15 residues. Germline lookup yields CDR1 ENHRY and CDR2 SYGVKD. CDR3 bases: TGTGCCATCGGGACCCCCTTAGCGCGGTCCGGGGAGCTGTTTTTT. This translates into CAIGTPLARSGELFF.

In its sample, this clone was seen a few times. The chain links TRBV29-1 to TRBJ2-2; D is possibly TRBD2 (6 bases). The CDR3 is 13 residues long. V was shortened by 4 bases and J by 7 bases, with 13 bases between the two germline ends. Germline CDR1 reads SQVTM; CDR2 reads ANQGSEA. The chain's CDR3 is CSVARRTNGELFF. CDR3 DNA: TGCAGCGTTGCACGGAGGACTAACGGGGAGCTGTTTTTT.